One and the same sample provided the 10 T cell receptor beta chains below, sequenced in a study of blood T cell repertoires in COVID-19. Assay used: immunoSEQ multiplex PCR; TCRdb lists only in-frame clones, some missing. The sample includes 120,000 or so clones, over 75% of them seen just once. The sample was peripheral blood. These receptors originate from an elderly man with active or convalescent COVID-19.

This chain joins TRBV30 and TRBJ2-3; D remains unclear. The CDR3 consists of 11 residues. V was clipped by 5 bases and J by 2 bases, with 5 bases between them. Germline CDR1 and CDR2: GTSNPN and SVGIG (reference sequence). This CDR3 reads CAWDFTDTQYF. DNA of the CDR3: TGTGCCTGGGACTTCACAGATACGCAGTATTTT.

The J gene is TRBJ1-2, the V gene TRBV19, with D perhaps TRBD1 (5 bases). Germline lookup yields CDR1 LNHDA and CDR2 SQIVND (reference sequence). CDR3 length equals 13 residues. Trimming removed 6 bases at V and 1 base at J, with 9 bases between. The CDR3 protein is CASSQGLNYGYTF. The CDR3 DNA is TGTGCCAGTAGCCAGGGACTTAACTATGGCTACACCTTC.

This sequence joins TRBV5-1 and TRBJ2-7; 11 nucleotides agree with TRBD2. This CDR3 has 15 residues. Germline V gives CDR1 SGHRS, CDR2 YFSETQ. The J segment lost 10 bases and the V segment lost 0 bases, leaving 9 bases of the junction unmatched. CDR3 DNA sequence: TGCGCCAGCAGCTTGGGGTCTACTAGCGGGAGTTCACAGTACTTC. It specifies CASSLGSTSGSSQYF.

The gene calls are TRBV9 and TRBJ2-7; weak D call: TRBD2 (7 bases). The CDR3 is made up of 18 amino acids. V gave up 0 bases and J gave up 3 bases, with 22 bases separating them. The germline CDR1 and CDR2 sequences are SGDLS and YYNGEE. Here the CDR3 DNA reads TGTGCCAGCAGCGTAGCGCCCGCGGGGGCAGGGGATTTCTACGAGCAGTACTTC. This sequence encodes CASSVAPAGAGDFYEQYF. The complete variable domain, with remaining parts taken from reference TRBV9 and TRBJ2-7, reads DSGVTQTPKHLITATGQRVTLRCSPRSGDLSVYWYQQSLDQGLQFLIQYYNGEERAKGNILERFSAQQFPDLHSELNLSSLELGDSALYFCASSVAPAGAGDFYEQYFGPGTRLTVT.

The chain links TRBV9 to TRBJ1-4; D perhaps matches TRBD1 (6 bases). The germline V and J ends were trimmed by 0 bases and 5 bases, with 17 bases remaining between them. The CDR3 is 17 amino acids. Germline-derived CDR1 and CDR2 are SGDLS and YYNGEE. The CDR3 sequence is CASSVESGGLVNEKLFF. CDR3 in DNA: TGTGCCAGCAGCGTAGAGTCCGGGGGGCTAGTCAATGAAAAACTGTTTTTT.

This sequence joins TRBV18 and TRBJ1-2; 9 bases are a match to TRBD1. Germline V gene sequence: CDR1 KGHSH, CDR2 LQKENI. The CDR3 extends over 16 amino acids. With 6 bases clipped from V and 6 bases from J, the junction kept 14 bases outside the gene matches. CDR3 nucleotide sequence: TGTGCCAGCTCCCAACCGGGACAGGGAGGGTCGGATGGCTACACCTTC. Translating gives CASSQPGQGGSDGYTF.

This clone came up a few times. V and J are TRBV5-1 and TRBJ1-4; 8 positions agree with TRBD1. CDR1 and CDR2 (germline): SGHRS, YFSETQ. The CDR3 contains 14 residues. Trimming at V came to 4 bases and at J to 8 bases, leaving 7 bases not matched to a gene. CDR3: CASSQGARGEKLFF. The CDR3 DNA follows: TGCGCCAGCAGCCAGGGGGCGCGGGGCGAAAAACTGTTTTTT.

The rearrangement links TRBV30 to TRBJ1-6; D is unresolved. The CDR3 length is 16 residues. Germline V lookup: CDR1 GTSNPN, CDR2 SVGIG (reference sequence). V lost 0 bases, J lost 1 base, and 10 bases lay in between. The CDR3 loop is CAWSVPEYSYNSPLHF. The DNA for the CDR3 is TGTGCCTGGAGTGTACCTGAGTATTCCTATAATTCACCCCTCCACTTT.

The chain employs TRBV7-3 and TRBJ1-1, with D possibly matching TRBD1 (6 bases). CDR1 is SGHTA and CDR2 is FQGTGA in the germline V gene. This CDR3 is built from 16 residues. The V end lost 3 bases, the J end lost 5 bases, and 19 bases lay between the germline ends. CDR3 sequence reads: CASSFRGRGGGTEAFF. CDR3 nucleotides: TGTGCCAGCAGCTTTCGGGGACGAGGGGGTGGGACTGAAGCTTTCTTT.

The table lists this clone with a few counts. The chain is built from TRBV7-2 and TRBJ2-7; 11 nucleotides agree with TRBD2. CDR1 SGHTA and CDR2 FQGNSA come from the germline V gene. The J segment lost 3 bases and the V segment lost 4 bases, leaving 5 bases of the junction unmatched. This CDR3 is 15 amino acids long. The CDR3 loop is CASSYSGGAVYEQYF. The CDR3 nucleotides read TGTGCCAGCAGCTATAGCGGGGGGGCGGTCTACGAGCAGTACTTC. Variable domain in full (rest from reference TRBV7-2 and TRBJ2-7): GAGVSQSPSNKVTEKGKDVELRCDPISGHTALYWYRQSLGQGLEFLIYFQGNSAPDKSGLPSDRFSAERTGGSVSTLTIQRTQQEDSAVYLCASSYSGGAVYEQYFGPGTRLTVT.